The present entry profiles one T cell receptor (beta chain) with its context. As yet, its antigen is unknown. This sample stems from a study of long-term antiretroviral therapy in people with HIV. Germline CDR1 LGHNA, CDR2 YNFKEQ. CDR3 length equals 16 residues. V was pared by 0 bases and J by 0 bases, with 3 bases of the junction left unmatched. Study conclusions and caveats: ART adherence was not documented, and neither viral resistance nor therapy changes had any data. Clones that had undergone expansion before ART dominated the repertoire at all time points. HIV repertoires showed narrower CDR3 length ranges than controls.

This was the immunoSEQ v3.0 assay at survey level. Profiling relied on immunoSEQ multiplex PCR, and the TCRdb table lists in-frame clones only, not all of them. The repertoire holds about 28,000 clones, 80% to 90% seen once, with less than 5% in the top ten. The sequencing used unsorted PBMCs, collected 0.8 years before starting antiretroviral therapy. J is TRBJ2-7 and V is TRBV4-2, with 9 bases aligning to TRBD2. The sequence derives from a man between 18 and 29 years old with HIV. The CDR3 bases are TGTGCCAGCAGCCAAGAGGGTAGCGGGAGCTCCTACGAGCAGTACTTC. It translates to CASSQEGSGSSYEQYF.